What follows describes a single TCR beta chain. The data are from a study of blood T cells in healthy people across ages. PCR was performed a second time for about 7 to 12 cycles using a sample-barcoded 5' primer and a J-beta primer mix. TCRdb recomputed calls from the 5' RACE reads with MiXCR, one row per CDR3 protein. Here the sample spans approximately 800,000 distinct CDR3 sequences, approximately 67% being singletons. The germline V gene encodes CDR1 SGDLS and CDR2 YYNGEE. This CDR3 contains 14 residues. Trimming stripped 4 bases from V and 9 bases from J, with 17 bases between. The TCR was taken from a man aged 25-40 years in good health. The chain joins TRBV9 to TRBJ2-1, with D possibly TRBD2 on 6 matching bases. Input material: blood. The CDR3: CASSPPVAGGEQFF. In nucleotides, the CDR3 is TGTGCCAGCAGCCCCCCAGTGGCCGGGGGTGAGCAGTTCTTC. The full variable domain, its missing parts supplied by reference TRBV9 and TRBJ2-1, is DSGVTQTPKHLITATGQRVTLRCSPRSGDLSVYWYQQSLDQGLQFLIQYYNGEERAKGNILERFSAQQFPDLHSELNLSSLELGDSALYFCASSPPVAGGEQFFGPGTRLTVL.